Each of the 3 T cell receptor beta chains below was sequenced from the same sample in a study of shared clonotypes between healthy human individuals. Repertoires were generated with immunoSEQ multiplex PCR, while TCRdb's copy carries only in-frame clones and drops some. The sample lists about 530,000 clones, 90% to 97% occurring once. Sequenced: naive CD4+ T cells sorted from blood. Subset of the sample: CD45RA+ positively selected. Receptors were obtained from a woman aged 25 to 39 in good health.

This chain links TRBV5-1 with TRBJ2-1; 8 nucleotides match TRBD2. Looked up from germline, CDR1 is SGHRS and CDR2 is YFSETQ. J lost 5 bases, V lost 4 bases, and 11 bases had no gene match. CDR3 size: 16 residues. The CDR3, as DNA: TGCGCCAGCAGCACTATAGCGGGGCTGGACCACAATGAGCAGTTCTTC. Its protein product is CASSTIAGLDHNEQFF. The full variable domain, its missing parts supplied by reference TRBV5-1 and TRBJ2-1, is KAGVTQTPRYLIKTRGQQVTLSCSPISGHRSVSWYQQTPGQGLQFLFEYFSETQRNKGNFPGRFSGRQFSNSRSEMNVSTLELGDSALYLCASSTIAGLDHNEQFFGPGTRLTVL.

The V and J genes are TRBV11-3 and TRBJ2-7; a weak D match, TRBD2 (5 bases). V was trimmed by 1 base and J by 0 bases, leaving 19 bases between them. The germline V gene has CDR1 SGHNT and CDR2 YENEEA. The CDR3 loop spans 18 amino acids. The CDR3 DNA is TGTGCCAGCAGCTTAGGTTGGTTGACAAGACGGGGCTCCTACGAGCAGTACTTC. Residues: CASSLGWLTRRGSYEQYF.

The V gene is TRBV2, the J gene TRBJ1-2; unclear D gene. V was pared by 1 base and J by 2 bases, with 5 bases between. Germline CDR1 is SNHLY and CDR2 is FYNNEI. The CDR3 spans 13 residues. The CDR3 nucleotides read TGTGCCAGCAGTGAAGGCGGAAACTATGGCTACACCTTC. This translates into CASSEGGNYGYTF. Combining the CDR3 with reference TRBV2 and TRBJ1-2 gives the whole variable domain EPEVTQTPSHQVTQMGQEVILRCVPISNHLYFYWYRQILGQKVEFLVSFYNNEISEKSEIFDDQFSVERPDGSNFTLKIRSTKLEDSAMYFCASSEGGNYGYTFGSGTRLTVV.